The 12 T cell receptor beta chains given below trace back to one sample, sequenced in a study of blood T cell repertoires in COVID-19. Method: immunoSEQ multiplex PCR; TCRdb's copy keeps in-frame clones and lacks some. This sample carries about 180,000 clones, 70% to 90% of them seen once, and the ten largest clones take 2.5%. Input material: peripheral blood. The receptors shown here come from a man aged 35 to 55 with active or convalescent COVID-19.

There are a few counts of this clone. This chain connects TRBV9 to TRBJ2-1, with unresolved D. This CDR3 contains 14 residues. The V gene lost 4 bases and the J gene lost 8 bases, with 16 bases spanning the gap. Per germline, CDR1 SGDLS and CDR2 YYNGEE. The CDR3 region is CASSSQPLEDEQFF. In nucleotides, the CDR3 is TGTGCCAGCAGCTCCCAACCCCTAGAGGATGAGCAGTTCTTC.

The chain links TRBV6-5 to TRBJ2-4; the D is unclear. Germline-derived CDR1 and CDR2 are MNHEY and SVGAGI. V was clipped by 0 bases and J by 0 bases, with 6 bases between them. CDR3 length: 15 amino acids. In nucleotides, the CDR3 is TGTGCCAGCAGTTACTCACCACTAGCCAAAAACATTCAGTACTTC. Its protein product is CASSYSPLAKNIQYF.

The chain employs TRBV6-2 or TRBV6-3 and TRBJ1-5, with D hard to call. V lost 0 bases and J 7 bases, leaving 7 bases between the germline ends. The CDR3 runs 13 residues. Germline loops: CDR1 MNHEY, CDR2 SVGEGT. DNA for the CDR3: TGTGCCAGCAGTTACTCTGTGGGCCAGCCCCAGCATTTT. Amino acid sequence: CASSYSVGQPQHF.

The chain combines TRBV10-3 with TRBJ2-7; D possibly corresponds to TRBD1 (6 bases). Germline CDR1 ENHRY, CDR2 SYGVKD. V dropped 2 bases and J dropped 1 base, with 9 bases sitting between them. CDR3 length: 14 residues. The CDR3 DNA follows: TGTGCCATCAGTGAGAAGACAGGATCCTACGAGCAGTACTTC. This translates into CAISEKTGSYEQYF.

The chain combines TRBV6-1 with TRBJ2-3; D possibly corresponds to TRBD1 (6 bases). Germline assignment: CDR1 MNHNS and CDR2 SASEGT. V lost 3 bases, J lost 0 bases, and 10 bases lay in between. The CDR3 runs 15 residues. CDR3 region: CASSDSDRSTDTQYF. CDR3 DNA: TGTGCCAGCAGTGATTCGGACAGAAGCACAGATACGCAGTATTTT.

V is TRBV7-6 and J is TRBJ1-3, with 8 bases identical to TRBD1. V lost 5 bases, J lost 0 bases, and 6 bases stayed unmatched. Germline V gives CDR1 SGHVS, CDR2 FNYEAQ. The CDR3 runs 16 residues. CDR3 nucleotides: TGTGCCAGCAGCCCCCGGACAGGGAGCTCTGGAAACACCATATATTTT. This gives the protein CASSPRTGSSGNTIYF.

This clone was detected only a few times. Other DNA sequences within the sample encode an identical CDR3. The chain links TRBV6-6 to TRBJ1-6; D is uncertain. V lost 0 bases and J 7 bases, leaving 7 bases between the germline ends. The CDR3 runs to 14 residues. Per germline, CDR1 MNHNY and CDR2 SVGAGI (reference sequence). CDR3 amino acids: CASSYSGGNSPLHF. The CDR3 DNA is TGTGCCAGCAGTTACTCGGGCGGGAATTCACCCCTCCACTTT.

This chain links TRBV18 with TRBJ1-3, with a weak D call TRBD1 (6 bases). From germline, CDR1 is KGHSH and CDR2 LQKENI. The CDR3 is 16 residues long. V was shortened by 3 bases and J by 0 bases, with 12 bases between the two germline ends. CDR3 in amino acids: CASSPVGASSGNTIYF. The CDR3 DNA is TGTGCCAGCTCACCGGTGGGGGCCTCCTCTGGAAACACCATATATTTT.

V usage is TRBV5-1 and J usage is TRBJ1-4; D call uncertain. Trimming took 0 bases from V and 5 from J, leaving 8 bases between them. CDR3 size: 14 residues. Germline values: CDR1 SGHRS, CDR2 YFSETQ. CDR3 nucleotide sequence: TGCGCCAGCAGCTTGGTTAGTCCGAATGAAAAACTGTTTTTT. As protein: CASSLVSPNEKLFF.

This clone has only one observation. The chain recombines TRBV3-1 (or the pseudogene TRBV3-2) with TRBJ2-4; 8 nucleotides line up with TRBD1. Trimming took 4 bases from V and 0 from J; bases not matched to a gene: 8. The CDR3 runs 17 residues. Looked up from germline, CDR1 is LGHDT and CDR2 is YNNKEL (reference sequence). The CDR3 here is CASSPPQGARAKNIQYF. The CDR3 nucleotides read TGTGCCAGCAGCCCTCCTCAGGGGGCGCGAGCCAAAAACATTCAGTACTTC.

This chain connects TRBV13 to TRBJ1-1, with TRBD1 as a possible D gene (6 bases). CDR1 PRHDT and CDR2 FYEKMQ come from the germline V gene (reference sequence). V lost 5 bases to trimming and J lost 1 base, with 11 bases between them. This CDR3 has 14 amino acids. CDR3 sequence (DNA): TGTGCCAGCAGCAAGGGGGTAGGGAACACTGAAGCTTTCTTT. This gives the protein CASSKGVGNTEAFF.

The chain uses TRBV19 and TRBJ1-3; D not resolved. V was trimmed by 4 bases and J by 4 bases, leaving 23 bases between them. The CDR3 has 18 amino acids. Germline CDR1 and CDR2: LNHDA and SQIVND (reference sequence). In nucleotides, the CDR3 is TGTGCCAGTAGTACTGCCCCGGGAGGGATACGCGCGGGAAACACCATATATTTT. This gives the protein CASSTAPGGIRAGNTIYF.